These 9 T cell receptor beta chains were sequenced from one sample in a study of T cells in Graves' hyperthyroidism and ophthalmopathy. The TCR beta CDR3 regions underwent amplification using RNA transcripts as the source. Initially, a first-round RT-PCR of the TCR CDR3 employed the HTBI primer set. MiXCR, applied by TCRdb to the multiplex PCR reads, yields one record per CDR3 protein. The table has approximately 480,000 distinct CDR3 sequences, roughly 20% seen once. The material sequenced was blood. Source of these receptors: a man between 18 and 35 years old with Graves' hyperthyroidism.

This clonotype was detected ten times or more. The V gene is TRBV27, the J gene TRBJ1-2; the D gene is possibly TRBD1 (5 bases). CDR1 and CDR2 (germline): MNHEY, SMNVEV (reference sequence). V lost 3 bases and J lost 7, with 21 bases in between. The CDR3 sequence is 16 residues long. The CDR3 spells CASSFWGETSSSGYTF. The CDR3 DNA reads as TGTGCCAGCAGTTTTTGGGGGGAGACCTCGAGCTCTGGCTACACCTTC.

J is TRBJ2-2 and V is TRBV12-3 or TRBV12-4; the D gene is possibly TRBD2 (5 bases). The V and J ends lost 2 bases and 8 bases respectively, with 12 bases between them. There are 14 residues in the CDR3. CDR3 bases: TGTGCCAGCAGTTTAACTAGGAGGCCGGGGGAGCTGTTTTTT. Translating gives CASSLTRRPGELFF.

This clonotype was counted at least ten times. The chain uses TRBV20-1 and TRBJ1-2, with D unresolved. The germline gives CDR1 DFQATT, CDR2 SNEGSKA (reference sequence). The CDR3 covers 13 residues. CDR3 sequence reads: CRAYKDLNYGYTF. CDR3 DNA: TGCAGGGCCTATAAGGACCTTAACTATGGCTACACCTTC.

This clonotype was detected a few times. This sequence joins TRBV28 and TRBJ1-2; 9 bases map to TRBD1. Losses at the gene ends were 2 bases for V and 1 base for J; bases not matched to a gene: 11. This CDR3 contains 18 residues. Germline V gives CDR1 MDHEN, CDR2 SYDVKM. The CDR3: CASSLVGTGYSSNYGYTF. The CDR3 bases are TGTGCCAGCAGTTTAGTCGGGACAGGGTATTCGAGTAACTATGGCTACACCTTC.

The chain employs TRBV27 and TRBJ2-5; the D gene is possibly TRBD1 (5 bases). This CDR3 has 14 residues. V lost 6 bases, J lost 5 bases, and 16 bases lay in between. CDR1 is MNHEY, CDR2 SMNVEV, per germline (reference sequence). CDR3 DNA sequence: TGTGCCAGCAGGACCTACAGGTCGCAGGAGACCCAGTACTTC. This encodes CASRTYRSQETQYF.

This clonotype was counted at least ten times. CDR3 sequence (DNA): TGTGCCAGCAGTTTAAAAGTGGTGCTCGAGGGGAGCACTGAAGCTTTCTTT. Translating it yields CASSLKVVLEGSTEAFF. This chain uses TRBV28 with TRBJ1-1; tentative D call: TRBD1 (5 bases). V was clipped by 2 bases and J by 4 bases, with 20 bases between them. Germline V lookup: CDR1 MDHEN, CDR2 SYDVKM. The CDR3 contains 17 residues. Supplemented by reference TRBV28 and TRBJ1-1, the full variable domain reads DVKVTQSSRYLVKRTGEKVFLECVQDMDHENMFWYRQDPGLGLRLIYFSYDVKMKEKGDIPEGYSVSREKKERFSLILESASTNQTSMYLCASSLKVVLEGSTEAFFGQGTRLTVV.

A word on this clonotype: A read error may account for a junction end that differs from germline. The chain is built from TRBV11-2 and TRBJ2-5, with 14 bases matching TRBD2. The CDR3 has 17 residues. CDR1 and CDR2 from the germline V gene are SGHAT and FQNNGV. CDR3 coding DNA: TGTGCCAGCAGCTTAGGACTAGCGGGAGGGTACCAAGGGACCCAGTACTTC. Its translation: CASSLGLAGGYQGTQYF.

This clonotype was detected many times. The CDR3 sequence is CASSVGGEGEQYF. The DNA of the CDR3 is TGTGCCAGCAGCGTGGGGGGTGAAGGCGAGCAGTACTTC. The genes are TRBV12-3 or TRBV12-4 and TRBJ2-7, with a weak D call TRBD2 (6 bases). The CDR3 has 13 residues. Deletions cut 6 bases from V and 6 bases from J, with 15 bases between.

This sequence joins TRBV30 and TRBJ2-2; the D gene could be TRBD1 or TRBD2 (5 bases each). Germline V gene sequence: CDR1 GTSNPN, CDR2 SVGIG (reference sequence). CDR3 size: 14 residues. The V and J ends lost 1 base and 8 bases respectively, with 14 bases between them. In nucleotides, the CDR3 is TGTGCCTGGAGTGCCGGGACGCTTGGAGGGGAGCTGTTTTTT. The encoded protein is CAWSAGTLGGELFF.